The present T cell receptor (beta chain) was sequenced within a study of identical twins. TCRdb re-analysed the 5' RACE reads in MiXCR, keeping a single row per CDR3 protein. The table includes about 430,000 distinct CDR3 sequences, around a sixth detected once. At least ten counts were recorded for this clonotype. The antigen is not known. Notes on the study in general: Abundant beta clonotypes from cord blood had fewer insertions, unlike memory repertoires, which showed none.

This TCR was recovered from a man aged 50-60 years in good health. Sequencing used naive T cells sorted from blood.

CDR3 amino acids: CSVGPRQGMIYNEQFF. The CDR3 nucleotides are TGCAGCGTTGGACCAAGACAGGGAATGATCTACAATGAGCAGTTCTTC. This chain links TRBV29-1 with TRBJ2-1; 7 bases fit TRBD1. This CDR3 has 16 residues. The junction had 12 bases not matched to a gene; V was cut back by 4 bases and J by 3 bases. Per germline, CDR1 SQVTM and CDR2 ANQGSEA.